A selection of T cell receptor beta chains follows, all from one sample in a study of human T cells and chemical hapten exposure. Via MiXCR, TCRdb re-called the RACE reads, giving one row per CDR3 protein. This table holds around 250,000 distinct CDR3 sequences, about 9% found once. This sample comprised whole blood, obtained in connection with sensitization to the hapten diphenylcyclopropenone (DPC). Every receptor here comes from a woman between 40 and 55 years old with alopecia areata. Some clones in this sample may be carry-over from other donors' samples. The CDR3 runs from the conserved cysteine through the conserved F or W. The D gene is left open where the match is weak. Expanded clones are given a class, and other clones once, few, many or no size at all.

J gene: TRBJ2-2; V gene: TRBV5-4; D gene: .; clone size: many; CDR3 length: 16; CDR3 DNA: TGTGCCAGCAGCCCTCAAGGCGGGGCGAACACCGGGGAGCTGTTTTTT; CDR3 protein: CASSPQGGANTGELFF
J gene: TRBJ1-4; V gene: TRBV7-9; D gene: .; clone size: few; CDR3 length: 15; CDR3 DNA: TGTGCCAGCAGCTCGGAGGGAGCCACTAATGAAAAACTGTTTTTT; CDR3 protein: CASSSEGATNEKLFF
J gene: TRBJ2-7; V gene: TRBV29-1; D gene: .; clone size: few; CDR3 length: 11; CDR3 DNA: TGCAGCGCCGGCCCTTCCTACGAGCAGTACTTC; CDR3 protein: CSAGPSYEQYF
J gene: TRBJ1-2; V gene: TRBV12-3/TRBV12-4; D gene: TRBD1; clone size: .; CDR3 length: 15; CDR3 DNA: TGTGCCAGCATCAAAGGATGGGAGACAGGGGAAGGCTACACCTTC; CDR3 protein: CASIKGWETGEGYTF
J gene: TRBJ1-5; V gene: TRBV19; D gene: .; clone size: few; CDR3 length: 15; CDR3 DNA: TGTGCCAGTAGTCCAGGACAGCGTAGCAATCAGCCCCAGCATTTT; CDR3 protein: CASSPGQRSNQPQHF
J gene: TRBJ1-2; V gene: TRBV29-1; D gene: TRBD1; clone size: many; CDR3 length: 12; CDR3 DNA: TGCAGCGGGGGACAGGGAAACTATGGCTACACCTTC; CDR3 protein: CSGGQGNYGYTF
J gene: TRBJ2-1; V gene: TRBV12-3/TRBV12-4; D gene: .; clone size: .; CDR3 length: 13; CDR3 DNA: TGTGCCACCGCGGCCCCTTCCTACAATGAGCAGTTCTTC; CDR3 protein: CATAAPSYNEQFF
J gene: TRBJ1-1; V gene: TRBV20-1; D gene: .; clone size: many; CDR3 length: 12; CDR3 DNA: TGCAGTGCTAGCTCCCGGAACACTGAAGCTTTCTTT; CDR3 protein: CSASSRNTEAFF
J gene: TRBJ2-5; V gene: TRBV7-6; D gene: .; clone size: .; CDR3 length: 16; CDR3 DNA: TGTGCCAGCAGCTTAGGCCCCCCAGGGATGCAAGAGACCCAGTACTTC; CDR3 protein: CASSLGPPGMQETQYF
J gene: TRBJ2-5; V gene: TRBV20-1; D gene: .; clone size: few; CDR3 length: 15; CDR3 DNA: TGCAGTGCTTCCCGGGCTCAGGGCGCCCAAGAGACCCAGTACTTC; CDR3 protein: CSASRAQGAQETQYF
J gene: TRBJ2-3; V gene: TRBV29-1; D gene: .; clone size: few; CDR3 length: 12; CDR3 DNA: TGCAGCGTTGAGGTACTGGCAGATACGCAGTATTTT; CDR3 protein: CSVEVLADTQYF
J gene: TRBJ2-4; V gene: TRBV14; D gene: .; clone size: few; CDR3 length: 12; CDR3 DNA: TGTGCCAGCAGCCTTATACTGGGCATTCAGTACTTC; CDR3 protein: CASSLILGIQYF
J gene: TRBJ1-2; V gene: TRBV28; D gene: TRBD1; clone size: .; CDR3 length: 14; CDR3 DNA: TGTGCCAGCAGTTCCCCCGGGACAGCCTATGGCTACACCTTC; CDR3 protein: CASSSPGTAYGYTF
J gene: TRBJ2-2; V gene: TRBV7-9; D gene: .; clone size: few; CDR3 length: 15; CDR3 DNA: TGTGCCAGCAGCTTAGGCGGGGCGCGTCCCGGGGAGCTGTTTTTT; CDR3 protein: CASSLGGARPGELFF
J gene: TRBJ1-4; V gene: TRBV20-1; D gene: .; clone size: .; CDR3 length: 13; CDR3 DNA: TGCAGTGCTAGTATGGGAATTAATGAAAAACTGTTTTTT; CDR3 protein: CSASMGINEKLFF